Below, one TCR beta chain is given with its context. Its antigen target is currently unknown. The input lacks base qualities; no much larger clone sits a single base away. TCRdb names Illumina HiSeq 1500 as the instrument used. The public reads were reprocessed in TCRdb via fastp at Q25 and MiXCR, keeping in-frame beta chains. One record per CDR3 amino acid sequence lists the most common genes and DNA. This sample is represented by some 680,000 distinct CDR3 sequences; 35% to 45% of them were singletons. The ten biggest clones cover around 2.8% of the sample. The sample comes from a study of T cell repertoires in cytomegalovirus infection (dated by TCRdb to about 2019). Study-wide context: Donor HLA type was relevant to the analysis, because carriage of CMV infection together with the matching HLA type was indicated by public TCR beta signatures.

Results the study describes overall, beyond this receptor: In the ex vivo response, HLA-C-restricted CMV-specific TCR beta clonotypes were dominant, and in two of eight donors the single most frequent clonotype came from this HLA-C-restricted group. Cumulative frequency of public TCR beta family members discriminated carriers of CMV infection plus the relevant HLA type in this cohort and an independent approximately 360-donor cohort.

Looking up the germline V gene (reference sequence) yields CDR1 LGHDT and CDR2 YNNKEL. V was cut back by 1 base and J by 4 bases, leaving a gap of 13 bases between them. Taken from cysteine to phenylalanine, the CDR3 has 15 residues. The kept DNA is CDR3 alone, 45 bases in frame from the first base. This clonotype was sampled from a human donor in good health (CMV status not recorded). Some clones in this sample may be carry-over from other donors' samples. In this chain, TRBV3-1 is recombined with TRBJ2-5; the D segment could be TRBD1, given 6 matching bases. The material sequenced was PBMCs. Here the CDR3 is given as CASSQVQGHLETQYF. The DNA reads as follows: TGTGCCAGCAGCCAAGTCCAGGGGCATCTAGAGACCCAGTACTTC.